This T cell receptor beta chain originates from a study of T cell repertoires in cytomegalovirus infection. Findings and limits, study-wide: HLA-C-restricted CMV-specific TCR beta clonotypes prevailed in the ex vivo response.

Concerning this clonotype: Its antigen is unknown.

The CDR3 runs to 13 residues. The V gene's germline CDR1 is MNHEY and CDR2 SVGEGT. Deletions cut 5 bases from V and 1 base from J, with 8 bases between. Each CDR3 protein is one row after TCRdb ran MiXCR on the reads. This sample yields approximately 730,000 distinct CDR3 sequences, of which about 29% are seen a single time; approximately 14% belongs to the top ten. This TCR came from a human donor in good health (CMV status not recorded). Some clones in this sample may be carry-over from other donors' samples. Here the sequenced sample was cultured CD8+ T cells from PBMCs, taken from culture after CMV antigen stimulation. The gene calls are TRBV6-2 or TRBV6-3 and TRBJ1-1; D unresolved. CDR3 nucleotide sequence: TGTGCCAGCAGTAATGGACCGAACACTGAAGCTTTCTTT. It yields the protein CASSNGPNTEAFF.